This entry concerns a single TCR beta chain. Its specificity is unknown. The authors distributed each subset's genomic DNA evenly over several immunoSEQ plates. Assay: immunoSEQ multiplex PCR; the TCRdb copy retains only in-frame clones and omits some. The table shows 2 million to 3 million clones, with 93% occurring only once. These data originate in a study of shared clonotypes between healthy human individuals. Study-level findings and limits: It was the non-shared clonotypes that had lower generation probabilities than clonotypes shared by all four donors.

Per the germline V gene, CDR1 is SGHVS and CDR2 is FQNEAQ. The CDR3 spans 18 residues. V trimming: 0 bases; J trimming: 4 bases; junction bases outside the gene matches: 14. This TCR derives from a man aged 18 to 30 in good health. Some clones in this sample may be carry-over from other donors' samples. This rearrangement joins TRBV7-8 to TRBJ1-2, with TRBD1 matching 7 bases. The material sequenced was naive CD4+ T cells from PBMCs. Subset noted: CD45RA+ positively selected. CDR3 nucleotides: TGTGCCAGCAGCTTAGCTAACTTAGACAGGGCCCTAGTCTATGGCTACACCTTC. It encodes CASSLANLDRALVYGYTF.